The 5 T cell receptor beta chains presented below share a single source sample, sequenced in a study of shared clonotypes between healthy human individuals. CD8 cells classed as naive were CD45RO-negative and positively selected for CCR7, excluding terminally differentiated effector memory CD45RA+ cells. Assay: immunoSEQ multiplex PCR; the TCRdb copy retains only in-frame clones and omits some. The sample has about 2.1 million clones, about 93% seen once. Sequenced sample: naive CD8+ T cells from PBMCs. The receptors originated from a man between 18 and 35 years old in good health. Some clones in this sample may be carry-over from other donors' samples.

This clone was detected only a few times. Other DNA sequences from this sample encode an identical CDR3 as well. The chain carries TRBV27 and TRBJ2-1; D remains ambiguous. V was trimmed by 3 bases and J by 6 bases, leaving 3 bases between them. Germline V gene sequence: CDR1 MNHEY, CDR2 SMNVEV (reference sequence). This CDR3 region has 11 residues. CDR3 coding DNA: TGTGCCAGCAGTTTGGGCAATGAGCAGTTCTTC. This gives the protein CASSLGNEQFF.

The J gene is TRBJ2-2, the V gene TRBV19; 13 bases line up with TRBD2. The CDR3 is 18 residues long. Germline CDR1 reads LNHDA; CDR2 reads SQIVND (reference sequence). V gave up 0 bases and J gave up 4 bases; unmatched junction bases: 5. DNA for the CDR3: TGTGCCAGTAGTATAGATTCAAGGACTAGCGGGAGCACCGGGGAGCTGTTTTTT. Amino acid sequence: CASSIDSRTSGSTGELFF.

The chain has TRBV5-8 and TRBJ2-1; weak D call: TRBD2 (6 bases). Germline V gives CDR1 SGHTS, CDR2 YDEGEE. The CDR3 contains 15 residues. Trimming removed 2 bases at V and 3 bases at J, with 12 bases between. The CDR3 region has the DNA TGTGCCAGCAGCTTCCCGGGAGCCAACTACAATGAGCAGTTCTTC. Translating it yields CASSFPGANYNEQFF.

The chain is built from TRBV4-1 and TRBJ1-5; D is unresolved. The CDR3 length is 16 residues. Trimming took off 0 bases at V and 6 bases at J, with 15 bases between the two ends. The germline gives CDR1 MGHRA, CDR2 YSYEKL. In DNA, the CDR3 is TGCGCCAGCAGCCAAGATGTGGCCATCTTGAGTCAGCCCCAGCATTTT. Its protein product is CASSQDVAILSQPQHF.

This clone was seen only once. This sequence joins TRBV27 and TRBJ2-3, with TRBD1 matching 9 bases. V lost 4 bases to trimming and J lost 2 bases; unmatched junction nucleotides: 10. Germline CDR1 is MNHEY and CDR2 is SMNVEV (reference sequence). There are 17 residues in the CDR3. The CDR3 sequence: CASSSHPRDRDTDTQYF. The CDR3 DNA sequence: TGTGCCAGCAGTTCTCACCCCCGGGACAGGGACACAGATACGCAGTATTTT.